This TCR beta chain was profiled in a study of CD8+ T cells in alopecia areata. Background on the study: Scalp area affected, as a percentage, set the severity score of treated patients.

Germline trimming cut 5 bases from V and 3 bases from J; bases unmatched to any gene: 10. The germline gives CDR1 SGHTA, CDR2 FQGNSA. CDR3 size: 15 residues. The treatment is: oral pan-JAK inhibitor, 5-10 mg twice daily. RNA extraction was followed by reverse transcription into cDNA, which acted as the sequencing template. Assay used: immunoSEQ multiplex PCR; TCRdb lists only in-frame clones, some missing. The sample carries around 150,000 clones, roughly 82% recorded once. Source: CD8+ T cells sorted from blood, taken at week 4, from a patient treated with tofacitinib. The V call is TRBV7-2, the J call TRBJ2-7, with 7 bases that match TRBD1. The TCR comes from a human donor with alopecia areata. In DNA form, the CDR3 reads TGTGCCAGCAGCCACTCACAGGGGTCGGGCTACGAGCAGTACTTC. Encoded protein: CASSHSQGSGYEQYF.